A single sample gave rise to the 27 T cell receptor beta chains below, sequenced in a study of Ad26.COV2.S vaccination and SARS-CoV-2 variants (dated by TCRdb to about 2021). Libraries were made using the immunoSEQ multiplex PCR assay. TCRdb's version of the immuneACCESS table is confined to in-frame rearrangements and falls short of the full clone set. An unresolved V gene accounts for under half of the shortfall where checked; the remainder is of unknown origin. The sample data list hundreds of thousands of clones, and 75% to 90% of these were observed just once. The top ten clonotypes cover just under 5% of the sample. Read against the paper, the sample's treatment or condition label means: roughly 19 received Ad26.COV2.S at low or high dose, single or two shots; 5 received placebo; per-sample allocation not given. Repertoires of vaccine and placebo recipients were sequenced from samples collected on day 63 after the first injection.

The starting material was peripheral blood, obtained in a trial of Ad26.COV2.S vaccine versus placebo. The source is a person aged 18-65 years who received the Ad26.COV2.S COVID-19 vaccine or a placebo.

The chain employs TRBV28 and TRBJ2-4; D not resolved. V dropped 7 bases and J dropped 1 base, with 8 bases sitting between them. The CDR3 is 13 residues long. From germline, CDR1 is MDHEN and CDR2 SYDVKM. CDR3: CASTDAAKNIQYF. The CDR3 DNA reads as TGTGCCAGCACGGATGCGGCCAAAAACATTCAGTACTTC.

The V and J genes are TRBV6-5 and TRBJ1-5; 7 bases agree with TRBD1. Germline CDR1 reads MNHEY; CDR2 reads SVGAGI. After removal of 6 bases from V and 2 bases from J, the junction contained 7 bases not matched to a gene. CDR3 length: 15 amino acids. The CDR3 bases are TGTGCCAGCAGCAAAACCGGGACAGGCAATCAGCCCCAGCATTTT. Residues: CASSKTGTGNQPQHF.

The rearrangement joins TRBV7-3 to TRBJ2-1; maybe TRBD1 (7 bases). Trimming cost V 5 bases and J 4 bases, with 9 bases left between them. The CDR3 extends over 13 amino acids. Germline V gene sequence: CDR1 SGHTA, CDR2 FQGTGA. CDR3 nucleotides: TGTGCCAGCAGCCCAGGGGGGTACAATGAGCAGTTCTTC. Translated: CASSPGGYNEQFF.

The chain uses TRBV6-5 and TRBJ2-7; D is possibly TRBD1 (5 bases). Trimming cost V 6 bases and J 2 bases, with 14 bases left between them. Germline CDR1 MNHEY, CDR2 SVGAGI. This CDR3 has 14 residues. Here the CDR3 DNA reads TGTGCCAGCAGGAGAGAGGCAGGGCCCTACGAGCAGTACTTC. Translated, it gives CASRREAGPYEQYF.

The chain employs TRBV2 and TRBJ1-1, with a tentative D call TRBD1 (5 bases). With 6 bases removed from V and 1 base from J, the gap between germline ends came to 15 bases. Per germline, CDR1 SNHLY and CDR2 FYNNEI. The CDR3 contains 15 residues. CDR3 protein: CASRGPGGWNTEAFF. The DNA of the CDR3 is TGTGCCAGCAGGGGGCCGGGGGGGTGGAACACTGAAGCTTTCTTT. Combining the CDR3 with reference TRBV2 and TRBJ1-1 gives the whole variable domain EPEVTQTPSHQVTQMGQEVILRCVPISNHLYFYWYRQILGQKVEFLVSFYNNEISEKSEIFDDQFSVERPDGSNFTLKIRSTKLEDSAMYFCASRGPGGWNTEAFFGQGTRLTVV.

The J gene is TRBJ2-2, the V gene TRBV11-2, with a possible D match to TRBD2 (5 bases). Germline lookup yields CDR1 SGHAT and CDR2 FQNNGV. The CDR3 spans 14 residues. V gave up 0 bases and J gave up 5 bases, with 7 bases separating them. CDR3 sequence (DNA): TGTGCCAGCAGCTTAGATCCGGGAACCGGGGAGCTGTTTTTT. The encoded protein is CASSLDPGTGELFF.

This rearrangement joins TRBV11-2 to TRBJ2-7; TRBD1 aligns across 7 bases. This CDR3 comprises 14 residues. Germline CDR1 reads SGHAT; CDR2 reads FQNNGV. With 4 bases clipped from V and 3 bases from J, the junction kept 6 bases outside the gene matches. In nucleotides, the CDR3 is TGTGCCAGCAGCTGGTACAGGGACAGCTACGAGCAGTACTTC. Translated: CASSWYRDSYEQYF.

The chain joins TRBV7-2 to TRBJ1-2, with 8 positions matching TRBD1. From germline, CDR1 is SGHTA and CDR2 FQGNSA. There are 15 residues in the CDR3. J gave up 7 bases and V 5 bases, and 12 bases lay outside the gene matches. The CDR3 loop is CASSERGQGGSGYTF. The CDR3, as DNA: TGTGCCAGCAGCGAACGCGGACAGGGAGGTAGTGGCTACACCTTC.

V and J are TRBV3-1 (or the pseudogene TRBV3-2) and TRBJ1-3; D gene uncertain. CDR1 and CDR2 (germline): LGHDT, YNNKEL (reference sequence). This CDR3 is 14 amino acids long. The germline V and J ends were trimmed by 3 bases and 0 bases, with 6 bases remaining between them. The CDR3 is CASSQRASGNTIYF. CDR3 nucleotides: TGTGCCAGCAGCCAGCGCGCCTCTGGAAACACCATATATTTT.

V gene TRBV18 combines with J gene TRBJ2-7; 7 positions match TRBD1. From germline, CDR1 is KGHSH and CDR2 LQKENI. V lost 2 bases, J lost 2 bases, and 6 bases stayed unmatched. This CDR3 is built from 15 residues. In nucleotides, the CDR3 is TGTGCCAGCTCACCAACCGGGACAGACACCTACGAGCAGTACTTC. Protein: CASSPTGTDTYEQYF.

V and J are TRBV2 and TRBJ2-3; possible D gene TRBD2, 5 bases. Trimming pared 2 bases from V and 4 bases from J, leaving 16 bases between. The CDR3 has 16 residues. CDR1 is SNHLY, CDR2 FYNNEI, per germline. CDR3 protein: CASSEMVGLAPDTQYF. In DNA form, the CDR3 reads TGTGCCAGCAGTGAAATGGTCGGTCTAGCACCAGATACGCAGTATTTT.

The genes are TRBV6-5 and TRBJ2-7; 10 nucleotides line up with TRBD2. The germline gives CDR1 MNHEY, CDR2 SVGAGI. The CDR3 has 14 amino acids. Trimming took 2 bases from V and 6 from J; bases not matched to a gene: 4. As DNA, the CDR3 is TGTGCCAGCAGTTACACTAGCGGGAATACCGAGCAGTACTTC. Protein product: CASSYTSGNTEQYF.

The chain has TRBV20-1 and TRBJ1-1, with D possibly TRBD1 on 5 matching bases. Germline V CDR1 and CDR2: DFQATT, SNEGSKA (reference sequence). The CDR3 length is 11 residues. Trimming stripped 7 bases from V and 1 base from J, with 7 bases between. DNA of the CDR3: TGCAGTGTTGGGGGGAACACTGAAGCTTTCTTT. Amino acids: CSVGGNTEAFF.

In nucleotides, the CDR3 is TGTGCCAGCAGCTTAACCCTTAGCGGGGAGACCCAGTACTTC. Its protein is CASSLTLSGETQYF. The rearrangement joins TRBV7-9 to TRBJ2-5, with 7 bases matching TRBD2. Trimming removed 2 bases from V and 5 bases from J; junction bases left unmatched: 5. The CDR3 covers 14 residues. Germline CDR1 reads SEHNR; CDR2 reads FQNEAQ (reference sequence).

The chain is built from TRBV30 and TRBJ1-4; D might be TRBD1 (5 bases). CDR3 length: 14 residues. V was clipped by 3 bases and J by 7 bases, with 15 bases between them. CDR1 and CDR2 from the germline V gene are GTSNPN and SVGIG (reference sequence). CDR3 in amino acids: CAWRGRGSGEKLFF. DNA for the CDR3: TGTGCCTGGAGGGGAAGGGGTTCCGGTGAAAAACTGTTTTTT.

This rearrangement joins TRBV9 to TRBJ2-5; TRBD1 matches 7 bases. Germline CDR1 reads SGDLS; CDR2 reads YYNGEE. The CDR3 covers 15 residues. V shed 4 bases and J 5 bases; nucleotides not matched to a gene: 11. The CDR3 loop reads CASSPRGLVGETQYF. The DNA of the CDR3 is TGTGCCAGCAGCCCTAGGGGGCTTGTTGGGGAGACCCAGTACTTC.

The V and J genes are TRBV6-1 and TRBJ1-5; D ambiguous. Germline V gives CDR1 MNHNS, CDR2 SASEGT. The CDR3 consists of 18 residues. Trimming took 1 base from V and 3 from J, leaving 19 bases between them. The CDR3 region is CASSEVPMTYRPNQPQHF. CDR3 nucleotide sequence: TGTGCCAGCAGTGAAGTCCCGATGACCTATCGGCCCAATCAGCCCCAGCATTTT.

This sequence joins TRBV12-5 and TRBJ2-5, with 10 bases matching TRBD1. With 4 bases clipped from V and 5 bases from J, the junction kept 10 bases outside the gene matches. This CDR3 has 16 amino acids. Germline CDR1 and CDR2: LGHNT and FRNRAP. The CDR3 sequence is CASGSPGTGVLETQYF. DNA for the CDR3: TGTGCTAGTGGTTCCCCCGGGACAGGGGTTTTGGAGACCCAGTACTTC.

The genes are TRBV24-1 and TRBJ1-6, with 7 bases that match TRBD1. V lost 6 bases, J lost 10 bases, and 14 bases stayed unmatched. This CDR3 region has 16 residues. Germline CDR1 is KGHDR and CDR2 is SFDVKD. The CDR3, as DNA: TGTGCCACCAGTATAAAGCCCGACAGGGTTTCATCACCCCTCCACTTT. This sequence encodes CATSIKPDRVSSPLHF.

The V gene is TRBV5-1, the J gene TRBJ1-5, with 9 bases identical to TRBD1. CDR1 SGHRS and CDR2 YFSETQ come from the germline V gene. J lost 6 bases, V lost 5 bases, and 6 bases had no gene match. The CDR3 runs 14 residues. The CDR3 here is CASSSGTGTQPQHF. The DNA of the CDR3 is TGCGCCAGCAGTTCCGGGACAGGGACTCAGCCCCAGCATTTT.

V and J are TRBV27 and TRBJ2-1, with 8 bases that match TRBD1. The V gene end was trimmed by 0 bases and the J gene end by 9 bases; junction bases not matched to a gene: 10. This CDR3 is built from 16 residues. The germline CDR1 and CDR2 sequences are MNHEY and SMNVEV (reference sequence). The CDR3 DNA sequence: TGTGCCAGCAGTTTATCGTTGGACAGGGTAGTCACTGAGCAGTTCTTC. Encoded protein: CASSLSLDRVVTEQFF.

This clone was observed once. The chain is built from TRBV3-1 (or the pseudogene TRBV3-2) and TRBJ1-2, with TRBD1 identical over 10 bases. This CDR3 spans 14 amino acids. V lost 3 bases to trimming and J lost 4 bases; unmatched junction nucleotides: 2. Germline CDR1 LGHDT, CDR2 YNNKEL (reference sequence). As DNA, the CDR3 is TGTGCCAGCAGCCAGAGGGACAGGGGCTATGGCTACACCTTC. Protein product: CASSQRDRGYGYTF.

The gene calls are TRBV7-8 and TRBJ1-5; 8 positions agree with TRBD1. This CDR3 comprises 15 residues. V lost 5 bases, J lost 4 bases, and 7 bases stayed unmatched. Looked up from germline, CDR1 is SGHVS and CDR2 is FQNEAQ. This CDR3 reads CASSPDRGRNQPQHF. CDR3 in DNA: TGTGCCAGCAGCCCCGACAGGGGCCGGAATCAGCCCCAGCATTTT.

This chain uses TRBV5-8 with TRBJ2-1; the D is unclear. Germline V lookup: CDR1 SGHTS, CDR2 YDEGEE. Trimming stripped 2 bases from V and 9 bases from J, with 6 bases between. The CDR3 length is 11 residues. DNA for the CDR3: TGTGCCAGCAGCTTTCTAGGTGAGCAGTTCTTC. Its protein is CASSFLGEQFF.

With respect to this clone: Within the sample, other DNA sequences also encode this same CDR3. The V call is TRBV28, the J call TRBJ2-7, with a weak D call TRBD2 (5 bases). The V end was cut by 2 bases, the J end by 0 bases, with 5 bases between. There are 13 residues in the CDR3. From germline, CDR1 is MDHEN and CDR2 SYDVKM. The CDR3 reads CASSLRGSYEQYF. The CDR3 coding sequence is TGTGCCAGCAGTTTACGGGGCTCCTACGAGCAGTACTTC.

As to this clone: Other DNA sequences within the sample encode an identical CDR3. The chain couples TRBV7-9 to TRBJ1-5; a possible D gene is TRBD1 (5 bases). V lost 5 bases and J lost 1, with 6 bases in between. The CDR3 runs 13 residues. CDR1 and CDR2 from the germline V gene are SEHNR and FQNEAQ (reference sequence). The CDR3 region has the DNA TGTGCCAGCAGCCGGGACAGCAATCAGCCCCAGCATTTT. Translated: CASSRDSNQPQHF.

V and J are TRBV27 and TRBJ1-5; TRBD1 aligns across 8 bases. The V gene end was trimmed by 6 bases and the J gene end by 5 bases; junction bases not matched to a gene: 9. CDR3 length: 15 residues. Germline CDR1 reads MNHEY; CDR2 reads SMNVEV (reference sequence). The CDR3 loop is CASRLTGATDQPQHF. Here the CDR3 DNA reads TGTGCCAGCAGATTGACAGGGGCTACGGATCAGCCCCAGCATTTT.